The clone carrying this T cell receptor beta chain appeared a single time. This specimen comes from a study of CD8+CD57+ T cells in acquired aplastic anemia. Investigators profiled TCR beta VDJ and CDR3 from genomic DNA template. One entry per CDR3 protein, called by TCRdb with MiXCR from the reads. This table holds 120,000 or so distinct CDR3 sequences, over 55% found once. The sequenced patients had an expansion of CD8+CD57+ cells seen by flow cytometry. V shed 5 bases and J shed 6 bases, with 8 bases lying between them. The CDR3 totals 12 residues. The germline CDR1 and CDR2 sequences are SNHLY and FYNNEI.

The sequencing sample was made of sorted CD4+, CD8+, or CD8+CD57+ T cells (not recorded which) from PBMCs. The sequence derives from a human donor with aplastic anemia. This chain uses TRBV2 with TRBJ1-3; D unresolved. The CDR3 spells CASSRQENTIYF. The CDR3 DNA sequence: TGTGCCAGCAGTCGCCAGGAAAACACCATATATTTT.